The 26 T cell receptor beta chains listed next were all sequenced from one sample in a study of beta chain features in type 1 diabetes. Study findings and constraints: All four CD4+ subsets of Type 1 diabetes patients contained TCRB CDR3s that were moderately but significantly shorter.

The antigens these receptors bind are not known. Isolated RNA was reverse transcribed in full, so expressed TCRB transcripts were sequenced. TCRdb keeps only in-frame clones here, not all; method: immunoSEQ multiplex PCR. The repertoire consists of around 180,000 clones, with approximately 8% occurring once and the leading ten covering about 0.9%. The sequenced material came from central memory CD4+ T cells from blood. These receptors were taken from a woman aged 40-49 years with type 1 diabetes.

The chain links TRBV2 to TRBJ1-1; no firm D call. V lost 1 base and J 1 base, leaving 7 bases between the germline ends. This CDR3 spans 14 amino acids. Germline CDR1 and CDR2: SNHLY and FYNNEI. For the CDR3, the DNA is TGTGCCAGCAGTGAAGGCGGCCGGAACACTGAAGCTTTCTTT. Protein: CASSEGGRNTEAFF.

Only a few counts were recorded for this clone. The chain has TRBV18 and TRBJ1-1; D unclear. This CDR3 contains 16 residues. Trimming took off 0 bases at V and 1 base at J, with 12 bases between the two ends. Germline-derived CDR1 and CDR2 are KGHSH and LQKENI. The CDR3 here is CASSPPSAGSNTEAFF. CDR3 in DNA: TGTGCCAGCTCACCACCTTCGGCAGGCTCGAACACTGAAGCTTTCTTT.

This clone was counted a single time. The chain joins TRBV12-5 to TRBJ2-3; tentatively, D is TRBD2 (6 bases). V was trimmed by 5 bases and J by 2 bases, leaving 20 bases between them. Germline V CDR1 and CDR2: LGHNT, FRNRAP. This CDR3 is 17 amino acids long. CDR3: CASGPGRGSAFTDTQYF. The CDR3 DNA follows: TGTGCTAGTGGTCCCGGGAGAGGAAGCGCGTTCACAGATACGCAGTATTTT.

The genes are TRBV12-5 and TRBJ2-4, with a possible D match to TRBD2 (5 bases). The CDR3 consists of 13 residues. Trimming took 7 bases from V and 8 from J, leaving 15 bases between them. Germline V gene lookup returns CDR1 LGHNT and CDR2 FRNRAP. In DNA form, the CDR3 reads TGTGCTAGTGCCTTGTTTGGAGGAGACATTCAGTACTTC. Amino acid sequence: CASALFGGDIQYF.

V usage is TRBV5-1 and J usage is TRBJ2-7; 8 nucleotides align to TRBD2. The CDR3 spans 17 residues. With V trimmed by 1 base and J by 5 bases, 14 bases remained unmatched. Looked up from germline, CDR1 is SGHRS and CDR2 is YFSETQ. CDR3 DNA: TGCGCCAGCAGCTTGTCCGGGGGCGGCGGGGGGAACCACGAGCAGTACTTC. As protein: CASSLSGGGGGNHEQYF.

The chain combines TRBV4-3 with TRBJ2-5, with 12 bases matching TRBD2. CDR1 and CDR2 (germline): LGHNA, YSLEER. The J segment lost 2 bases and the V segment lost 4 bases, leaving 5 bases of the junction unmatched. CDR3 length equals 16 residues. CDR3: CASSRALAGGQETQYF. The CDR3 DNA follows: TGCGCCAGCAGCCGCGCTCTAGCGGGAGGGCAAGAGACCCAGTACTTC.

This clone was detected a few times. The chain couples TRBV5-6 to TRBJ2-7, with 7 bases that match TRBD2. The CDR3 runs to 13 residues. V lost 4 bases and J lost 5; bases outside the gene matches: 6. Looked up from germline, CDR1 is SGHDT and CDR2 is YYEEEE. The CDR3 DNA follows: TGTGCCAGCAGCGCCGGGACTAAGAACGAGCAGTACTTC. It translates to CASSAGTKNEQYF.

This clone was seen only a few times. CDR3 loop: CASSWTGGAEELFF. CDR3 nucleotides: TGCGCCAGCAGCTGGACAGGGGGTGCGGAGGAGCTGTTTTTT. The chain links TRBV4-1 to TRBJ2-2, with 10 nucleotides matching TRBD1. V gave up 5 bases and J gave up 10 bases; unmatched junction bases: 7. The CDR3 covers 14 residues. Looked up from germline, CDR1 is MGHRA and CDR2 is YSYEKL.

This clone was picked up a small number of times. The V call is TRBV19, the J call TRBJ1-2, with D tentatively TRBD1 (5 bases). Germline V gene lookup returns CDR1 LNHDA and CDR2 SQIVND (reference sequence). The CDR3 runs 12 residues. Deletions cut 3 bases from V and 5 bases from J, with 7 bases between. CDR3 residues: CASSMTEYGYTF. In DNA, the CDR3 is TGTGCCAGTAGTATGACAGAATATGGCTACACCTTC.

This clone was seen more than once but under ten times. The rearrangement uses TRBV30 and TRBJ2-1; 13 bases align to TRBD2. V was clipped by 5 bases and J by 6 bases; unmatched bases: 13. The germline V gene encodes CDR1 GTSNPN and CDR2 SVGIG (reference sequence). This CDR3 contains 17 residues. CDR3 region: CAWGGQVTSGRVNEQFF. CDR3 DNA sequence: TGTGCCTGGGGGGGGCAGGTCACTAGCGGGAGGGTCAATGAGCAGTTCTTC.

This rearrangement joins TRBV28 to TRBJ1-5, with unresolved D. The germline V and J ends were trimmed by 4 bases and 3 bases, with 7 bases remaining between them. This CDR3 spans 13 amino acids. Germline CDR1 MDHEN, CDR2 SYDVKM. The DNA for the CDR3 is TGTGCCAGCAGTTATACTTACAATCAGCCCCAGCATTTT. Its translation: CASSYTYNQPQHF.

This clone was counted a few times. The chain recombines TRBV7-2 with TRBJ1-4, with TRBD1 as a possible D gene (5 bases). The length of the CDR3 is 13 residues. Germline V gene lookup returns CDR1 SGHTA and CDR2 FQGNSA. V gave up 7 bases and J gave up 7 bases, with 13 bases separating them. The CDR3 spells CASNQGYREKLFF. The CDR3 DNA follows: TGTGCCAGCAATCAGGGTTACCGTGAAAAACTGTTTTTT.

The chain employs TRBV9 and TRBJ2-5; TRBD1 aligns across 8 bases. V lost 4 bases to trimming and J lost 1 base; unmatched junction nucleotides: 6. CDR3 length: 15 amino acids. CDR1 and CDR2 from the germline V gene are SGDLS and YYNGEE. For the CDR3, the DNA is TGTGCCAGCAGCCTCACAGGGGGGATCCAAGAGACCCAGTACTTC. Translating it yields CASSLTGGIQETQYF.

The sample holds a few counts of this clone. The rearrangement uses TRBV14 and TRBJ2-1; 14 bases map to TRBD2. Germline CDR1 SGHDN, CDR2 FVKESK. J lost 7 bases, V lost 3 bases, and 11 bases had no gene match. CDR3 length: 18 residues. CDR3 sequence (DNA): TGTGCCAGCAGCCACACAAGTCCAGGGACTAGCGGGAGAAATGAGCAGTTCTTC. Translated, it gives CASSHTSPGTSGRNEQFF. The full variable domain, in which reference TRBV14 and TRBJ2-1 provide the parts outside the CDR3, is EAGVTQFPSHSVIEKGQTVTLRCDPISGHDNLYWYRRVMGKEIKFLLHFVKESKQDESGMPNNRFLAERTGGTYSTLKVQPAELEDSGVYFCASSHTSPGTSGRNEQFFGPGTRLTVL.

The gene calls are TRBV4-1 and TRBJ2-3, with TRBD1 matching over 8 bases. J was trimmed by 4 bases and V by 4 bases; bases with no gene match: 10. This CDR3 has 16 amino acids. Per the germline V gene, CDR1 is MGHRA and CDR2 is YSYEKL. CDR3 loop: CASSLGTGTGADTQYF. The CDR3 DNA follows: TGCGCCAGCAGCCTTGGGACAGGCACAGGGGCAGATACGCAGTATTTT.

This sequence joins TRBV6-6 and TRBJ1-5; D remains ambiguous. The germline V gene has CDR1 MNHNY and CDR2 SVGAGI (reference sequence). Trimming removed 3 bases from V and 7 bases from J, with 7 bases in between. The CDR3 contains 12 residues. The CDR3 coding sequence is TGTGCCAGCAGTTATGAGAGACAGCCCCAGCATTTT. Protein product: CASSYERQPQHF.

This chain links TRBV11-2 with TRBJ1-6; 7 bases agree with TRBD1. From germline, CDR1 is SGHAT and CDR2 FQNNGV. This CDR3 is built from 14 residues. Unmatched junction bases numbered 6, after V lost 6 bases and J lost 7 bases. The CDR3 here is CASRPTGSNSPLHF. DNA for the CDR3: TGTGCCAGCAGACCGACAGGGTCCAATTCACCCCTCCACTTT.

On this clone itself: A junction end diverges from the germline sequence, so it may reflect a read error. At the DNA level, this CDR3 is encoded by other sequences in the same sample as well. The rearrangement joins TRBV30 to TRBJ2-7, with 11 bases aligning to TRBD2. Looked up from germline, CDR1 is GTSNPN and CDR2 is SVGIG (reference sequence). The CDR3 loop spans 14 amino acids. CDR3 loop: CAWKGTSGFYEQYF. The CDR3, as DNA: TGTGCTTGGAAGGGGACTAGCGGTTTCTACGAGCAGTACTTC.

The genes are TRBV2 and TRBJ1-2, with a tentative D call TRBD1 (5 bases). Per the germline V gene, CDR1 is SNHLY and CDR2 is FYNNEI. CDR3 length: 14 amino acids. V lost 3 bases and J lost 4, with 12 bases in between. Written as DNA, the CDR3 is TGTGCCAGCAGTGAGCAGGGTCTTGGCTATGGCTACACCTTC. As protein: CASSEQGLGYGYTF.

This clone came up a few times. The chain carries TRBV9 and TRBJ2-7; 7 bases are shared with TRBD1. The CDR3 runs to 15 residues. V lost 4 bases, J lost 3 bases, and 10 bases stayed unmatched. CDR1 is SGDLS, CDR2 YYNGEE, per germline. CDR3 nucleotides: TGTGCCAGCAGCCTATTCGACAGGGTGGGCTACGAGCAGTACTTC. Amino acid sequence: CASSLFDRVGYEQYF.

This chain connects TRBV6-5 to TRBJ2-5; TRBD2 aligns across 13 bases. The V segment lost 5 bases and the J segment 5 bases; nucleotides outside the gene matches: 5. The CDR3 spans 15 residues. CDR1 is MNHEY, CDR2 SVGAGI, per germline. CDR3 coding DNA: TGTGCCAGCAGTGCCGGGACTAGCGGGGTGGAGACCCAGTACTTC. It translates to CASSAGTSGVETQYF.

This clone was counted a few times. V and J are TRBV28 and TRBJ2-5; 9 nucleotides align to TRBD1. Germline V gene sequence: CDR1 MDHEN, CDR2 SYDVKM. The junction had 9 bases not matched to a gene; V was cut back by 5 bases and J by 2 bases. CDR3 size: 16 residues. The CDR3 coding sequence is TGTGCCAGCAGTGGAACCGGGACAGGGCATCAAGAGACCCAGTACTTC. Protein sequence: CASSGTGTGHQETQYF.

The CDR3 loop is CASSLFSGSGNTIYF. The CDR3 region has the DNA TGCGCCAGCAGCTTGTTTTCGGGATCTGGAAACACCATATATTTT. The rearrangement links TRBV5-1 to TRBJ1-3; D not resolved. The CDR3 is made up of 15 amino acids. The germline gives CDR1 SGHRS, CDR2 YFSETQ. Trimming removed 1 base at V and 1 base at J, with 9 bases between.

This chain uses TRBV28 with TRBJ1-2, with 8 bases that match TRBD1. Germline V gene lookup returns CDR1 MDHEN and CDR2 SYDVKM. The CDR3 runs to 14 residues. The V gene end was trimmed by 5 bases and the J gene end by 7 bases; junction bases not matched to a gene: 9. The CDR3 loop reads CASSLGQGSAGYTF. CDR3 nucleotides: TGTGCCAGCAGTCTAGGACAGGGCTCCGCTGGCTACACCTTC.

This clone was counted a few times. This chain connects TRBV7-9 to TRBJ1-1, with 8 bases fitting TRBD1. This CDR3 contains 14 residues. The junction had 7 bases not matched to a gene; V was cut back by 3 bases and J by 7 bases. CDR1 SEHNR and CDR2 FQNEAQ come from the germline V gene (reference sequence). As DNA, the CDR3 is TGTGCCAGCAGCTTCGGACAGGGCATTGATGAAGCTTTCTTT. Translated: CASSFGQGIDEAFF.

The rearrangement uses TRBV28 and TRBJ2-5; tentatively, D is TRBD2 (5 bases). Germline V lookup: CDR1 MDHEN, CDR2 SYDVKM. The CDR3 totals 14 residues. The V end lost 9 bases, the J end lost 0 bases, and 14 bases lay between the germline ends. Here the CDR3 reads CASGAVGNQETQYF. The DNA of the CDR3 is TGTGCCAGTGGAGCGGTCGGGAACCAAGAGACCCAGTACTTC.